Listed below are T cell receptor beta chains from one sample, sequenced in a study of vaccination and CD4 T cells after COVID-19. TCRdb reprocessed the PCR reads via MiXCR and lists one record per CDR3 protein. Of about 20,000 distinct CDR3 sequences listed, around 50% are singletons. Their antigens are not known. The sequencing sample was made of CD4+ T cells from blood, cultured in vitro. The source of these receptors is a human donor who had recovered from COVID-19. The CDR3 runs from the conserved cysteine through the conserved F or W. D genes are given only for firm matches. The size field is filled for only some rows; it gives once, few, many or a size class.

v_call	d_call	j_call	clone_size	cdr3_aa	cdr3_nt
TRBV5-1	NA	TRBJ1-2	once	CASSLASRSPLHFGNGTSLGYTF	NA
TRBV12-3/TRBV12-4	TRBD1	TRBJ2-3	NA	CASNRDSAANTQYF	TGTGCCAGCAACCGGGACAGCGCAGCAAATACGCAGTATTTT
TRBV6-2/TRBV6-3	TRBD1	TRBJ1-2	NA	CASSSASRQGTYGYTF	TGTGCCAGCAGTTCCGCCTCAAGACAGGGGACCTATGGCTACACCTTC
TRBV19	NA	TRBJ2-7	few	CASGRSYEQYF	TGTGCCAGCGGACGCTCCTACGAGCAGTACTTC
TRBV6-4	NA	TRBJ2-2	few	CASSDRDTGELFF	TGTGCCAGCAGTGACAGGGACACCGGGGAGCTGTTTTTT
TRBV2	NA	TRBJ1-1	few	CASTSDRNTEAFF	TGTGCCAGCACATCGGACAGAAACACTGAAGCTTTCTTT
TRBV7-2	TRBD1	TRBJ1-1	NA	CASRRDRGDLGENTEAFF	TGTGCCAGCAGGAGGGACAGGGGCGACCTTGGGGAGAACACTGAAGCTTTCTTT
TRBV2	NA	TRBJ2-2	NA	CASTIGLGNTGELFF	TGTGCCAGCACGATCGGATTAGGGAACACCGGGGAGCTGTTTTTT
TRBV19	NA	TRBJ1-1	NA	CASGPGTMNTEAFF	TGTGCCAGTGGACCAGGGACCATGAACACTGAAGCTTTCTTT
TRBV4-3	NA	TRBJ1-1	NA	CASSQAGAAEAFF	TGCGCCAGCAGCCAAGCTGGTGCCGCTGAAGCTTTCTTT
TRBV24-1	NA	TRBJ2-1	NA	CATSGAGSGFEQFF	TGTGCCACCAGTGGGGCGGGATCGGGGTTTGAGCAGTTCTTC
TRBV2	NA	TRBJ1-1	NA	CASSSGETMNTEAFF	TGTGCCAGCAGTTCAGGGGAGACCATGAACACTGAAGCTTTCTTT
TRBV12-3/TRBV12-4	NA	TRBJ2-7	NA	CASRNGRRYEQYF	TGTGCCAGCCGAAACGGGCGGAGGTACGAGCAGTACTTC
TRBV27	TRBD2	TRBJ2-1	few	CASSPSREGEQFF	TGTGCCAGCAGCCCCTCGCGGGAGGGTGAGCAGTTCTTC
TRBV7-2	NA	TRBJ2-2	NA	CASSLDGRDRGLFF	TGTGCCAGCAGCTTAGATGGGCGGGATAGGGGGCTGTTTTTT
TRBV12-3/TRBV12-4	TRBD1	TRBJ1-4	NA	CASSPRTGTEKLFF	TGTGCCAGCAGTCCAAGGACAGGGACAGAAAAACTGTTTTTT
TRBV27	NA	TRBJ2-1	NA	CASSLEPGTTEQFF	TGTGCCAGCAGTTTAGAGCCAGGGACGACTGAGCAGTTCTTC
TRBV6-5	TRBD1	TRBJ1-5	few	CASSWPDRVQPQHF	TGTGCCAGCAGTTGGCCGGACAGGGTTCAGCCCCAGCATTTT
TRBV24-1	NA	TRBJ2-2	NA	CATSGGRPTGELFF	TGTGCCACCAGTGGGGGACGTCCCACCGGGGAGCTGTTTTTT
TRBV6-1	NA	TRBJ1-5	few	CASSEQNSENQPQHF	TGTGCCAGCAGTGAACAAAATTCCGAGAATCAGCCCCAGCATTTT
TRBV30	TRBD2	TRBJ2-3	NA	CAWKLAAADTQYF	TGTGCCTGGAAGCTAGCGGCGGCAGATACGCAGTATTTT
TRBV19	TRBD2	TRBJ2-1	once	CASSILAGGPRHEQFF	TGTGCCAGTAGTATCCTAGCGGGAGGGCCCCGCCATGAGCAGTTCTTC
TRBV12-3/TRBV12-4	NA	TRBJ2-1	NA	CASSLARRSNNEQFF	TGTGCCAGCAGTTTAGCCAGGAGGTCCAACAATGAGCAGTTCTTC
TRBV30	TRBD1	TRBJ1-5	few	CAWSPRDRVYSNQPQHF	TGTGCCTGGAGCCCCCGGGACAGGGTTTATAGCAATCAGCCCCAGCATTTT
TRBV6-2/TRBV6-3	TRBD2	TRBJ2-7	NA	CASRSSGATYEQYF	TGTGCCAGCAGATCTAGCGGAGCTACCTACGAGCAGTACTTC
TRBV7-2	NA	TRBJ1-5	few	CASSLVGAGNQPQHF	TGTGCCAGCAGCTTAGTAGGGGCGGGCAATCAGCCCCAGCATTTT
TRBV27	TRBD2	TRBJ2-7	NA	CASSLSKGLAGTYEQYF	TGTGCCAGCAGTTTATCGAAGGGACTAGCGGGAACATACGAGCAGTACTTC
TRBV6-1	TRBD1	TRBJ1-5	few	CASSGQGTSNQPQHF	TGTGCCAGCAGTGGACAGGGCACTAGCAATCAGCCCCAGCATTTT
TRBV12-3/TRBV12-4	NA	TRBJ1-2	NA	CASSAYYRRSEYGYTF	TGTGCCAGCAGCGCATACTACCGACGGTCAGAGTATGGCTACACCTTC
TRBV14	TRBD1	TRBJ1-2	NA	CASSQDSGTELSYGYTF	TGTGCCAGCAGCCAAGACTCCGGGACAGAGTTGAGCTATGGCTACACCTTC
TRBV5-6	NA	TRBJ1-5	NA	CASSFGGFGNQPQHF	TGTGCCAGCAGCTTCGGAGGGTTTGGCAATCAGCCCCAGCATTTT
TRBV6-1	TRBD2	TRBJ2-3	few	CANAGGGDTQYF	TGTGCCAACGCGGGAGGGGGAGATACGCAGTATTTT
TRBV4-2	TRBD1	TRBJ2-7	NA	CASSQARQGPYEQYF	TGTGCCAGCAGCCAAGCACGACAGGGACCCTACGAGCAGTACTTC
TRBV24-1	NA	TRBJ2-3	NA	CATRQHSTDTQYF	TGTGCCACCAGACAGCATAGCACAGATACGCAGTATTTT
TRBV20-1	NA	TRBJ1-6	few	CSARGRYNSPLHF	TGCAGTGCTAGAGGACGTTATAATTCACCCCTCCACTTT
TRBV10-1	NA	TRBJ2-1	NA	CASSGGTDGEDNEQFF	TGCGCCAGCAGTGGTGGGACAGACGGGGAGGACAATGAGCAGTTCTTC
TRBV14	NA	TRBJ1-2	NA	CASSQDPIGGYGYTF	TGTGCCAGCAGCCAAGATCCCATAGGGGGTTATGGCTACACCTTC
TRBV27	NA	TRBJ2-2	NA	CASAGWEDTGELFF	TGTGCCAGCGCGGGGTGGGAGGACACCGGGGAGCTGTTTTTT
TRBV7-3	TRBD1	TRBJ1-2	NA	CASSPTGAYGYTF	TGTGCCAGCAGCCCCACAGGGGCCTATGGCTACACCTTC
TRBV27	NA	TRBJ1-4	NA	CASSLRRGHNEKLFF	TGTGCCAGCAGTTTGAGGAGGGGCCATAATGAAAAACTGTTTTTT